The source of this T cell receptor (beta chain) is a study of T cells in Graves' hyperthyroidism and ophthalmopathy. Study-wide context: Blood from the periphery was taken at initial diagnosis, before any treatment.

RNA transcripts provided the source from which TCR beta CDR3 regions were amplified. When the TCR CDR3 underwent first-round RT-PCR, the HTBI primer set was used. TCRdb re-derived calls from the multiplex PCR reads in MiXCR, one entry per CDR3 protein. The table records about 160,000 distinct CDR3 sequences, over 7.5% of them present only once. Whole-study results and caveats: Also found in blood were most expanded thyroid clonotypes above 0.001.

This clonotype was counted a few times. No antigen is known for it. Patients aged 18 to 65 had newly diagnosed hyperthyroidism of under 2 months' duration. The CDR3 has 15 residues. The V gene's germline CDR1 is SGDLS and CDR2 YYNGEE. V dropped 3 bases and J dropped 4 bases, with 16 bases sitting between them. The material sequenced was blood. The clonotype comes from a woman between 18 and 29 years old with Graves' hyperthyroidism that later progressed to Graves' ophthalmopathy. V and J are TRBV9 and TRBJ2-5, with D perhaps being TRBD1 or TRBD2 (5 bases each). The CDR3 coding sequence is TGTGCCAGCAGCGAGTCTTCTAGGGGACCAGAGACCCAGTACTTC. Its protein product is CASSESSRGPETQYF.